The present T cell receptor beta chain was sequenced within a study of a mutant IDH1 vaccine in newly diagnosed glioma. Study-level background: Vaccination followed radiotherapy alone by 4-6 weeks, or accompanied temozolomide cycles. The therapy given earlier, which was standard therapy, consisted of radiotherapy, temozolomide, or both, and most of the patients received both.

Germline V CDR1 and CDR2: MNHEY, SVGAGI. The CDR3 has 15 residues. Trimming took off 0 bases at V and 4 bases at J, with 12 bases between the two ends. Time point noted: week 11, during vaccination. The vaccine gave 300 ug of a 20-mer mutant IDH1 peptide subcutaneously per dose. Profiled with immunoSEQ multiplex PCR; TCRdb holds only in-frame clones, not every one. The sample contains 100,000 to 150,000 clones, 80% of which appear only once. Note on this clone: The antigen is undetermined.

This receptor was taken from a man between 40 and 49 years old with glioma. The source was PBMCs, collected from a glioma patient whose treatment included an IDH1 peptide vaccine. The V gene is TRBV6-5, the J gene TRBJ1-1; D is unclear. CDR3 sequence reads: CASSYSKRSGTEAFF. The CDR3 region has the DNA TGTGCCAGCAGTTACTCGAAGCGGTCGGGCACTGAAGCTTTCTTT.